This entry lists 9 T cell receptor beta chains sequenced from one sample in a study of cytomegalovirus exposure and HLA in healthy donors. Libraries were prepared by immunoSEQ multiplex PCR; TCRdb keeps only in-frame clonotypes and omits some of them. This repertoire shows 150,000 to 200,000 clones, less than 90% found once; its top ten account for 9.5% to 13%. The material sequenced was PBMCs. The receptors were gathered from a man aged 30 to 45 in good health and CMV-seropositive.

CDR3 in amino acids: CATSRDPGFTGNTIYF. Written as DNA, the CDR3 is TGTGCCACCAGCAGAGATCCAGGGTTTACTGGAAACACCATATATTTT. The J gene is TRBJ1-3, the V gene TRBV15; D perhaps matches TRBD1 (5 bases). Germline V gene data show CDR1 as LNHNV and CDR2 as YYDKDF (reference sequence). The CDR3 runs 16 residues. Deletions cut 0 bases from V and 2 bases from J, with 11 bases between. The variable domain in full, completed from reference TRBV15 and TRBJ1-3, reads DAMVIQNPRYQVTQFGKPVTLSCSQTLNHNVMYWYQQKSSQAPKLLFHYYDKDFNNEADTPDNFQSRRPNTSFCFLDIRSPGLGDTAMYLCATSRDPGFTGNTIYFGEGSWLTVV.

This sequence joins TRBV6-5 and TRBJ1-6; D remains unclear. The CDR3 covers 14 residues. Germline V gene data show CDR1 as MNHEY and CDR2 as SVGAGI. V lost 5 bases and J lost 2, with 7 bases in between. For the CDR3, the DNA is TGTGCCAGCAGTGCTGGGCCCTATAATTCACCCCTCCACTTT. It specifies CASSAGPYNSPLHF.

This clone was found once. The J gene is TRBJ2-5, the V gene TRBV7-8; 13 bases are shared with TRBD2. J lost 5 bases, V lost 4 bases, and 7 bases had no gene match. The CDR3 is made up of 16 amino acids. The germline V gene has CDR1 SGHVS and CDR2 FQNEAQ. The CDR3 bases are TGTGCCAGCAGCTCCAGACTAGCGGGGGGTCGGGAGACCCAGTACTTC. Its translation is CASSSRLAGGRETQYF.

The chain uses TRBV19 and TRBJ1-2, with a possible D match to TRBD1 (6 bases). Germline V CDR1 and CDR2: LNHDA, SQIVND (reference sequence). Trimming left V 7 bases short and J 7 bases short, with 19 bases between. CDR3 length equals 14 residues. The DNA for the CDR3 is TGTGCCAGTAACGACCTGCAGGGCAGGGGTGGCTACACCTTC. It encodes CASNDLQGRGGYTF.

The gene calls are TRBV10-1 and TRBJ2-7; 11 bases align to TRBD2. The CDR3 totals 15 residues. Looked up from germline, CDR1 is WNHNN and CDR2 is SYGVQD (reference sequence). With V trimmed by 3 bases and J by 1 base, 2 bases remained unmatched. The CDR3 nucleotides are TGCGCCAGCAGTGACGGACTAGCGGGTTCCTACGAGCAGTACTTC. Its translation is CASSDGLAGSYEQYF.

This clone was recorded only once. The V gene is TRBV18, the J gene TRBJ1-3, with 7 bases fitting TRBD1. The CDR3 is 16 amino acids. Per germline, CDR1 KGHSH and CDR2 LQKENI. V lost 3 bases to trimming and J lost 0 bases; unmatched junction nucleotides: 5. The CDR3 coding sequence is TGTGCCAGCTCACCCGGACAGGAGAGCTCTGGAAACACCATATATTTT. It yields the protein CASSPGQESSGNTIYF.

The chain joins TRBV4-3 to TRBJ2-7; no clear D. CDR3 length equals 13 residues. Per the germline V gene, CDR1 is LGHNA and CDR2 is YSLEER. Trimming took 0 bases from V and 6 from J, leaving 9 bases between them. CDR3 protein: CASSQDLSVEQYF. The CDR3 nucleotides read TGCGCCAGCAGCCAAGATCTGTCAGTCGAGCAGTACTTC.

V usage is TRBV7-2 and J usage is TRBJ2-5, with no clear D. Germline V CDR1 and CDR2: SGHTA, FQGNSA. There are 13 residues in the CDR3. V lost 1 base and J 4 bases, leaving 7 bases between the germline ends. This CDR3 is CASSLVFGETQYF. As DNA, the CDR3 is TGTGCCAGCAGCTTAGTATTCGGAGAGACCCAGTACTTC.

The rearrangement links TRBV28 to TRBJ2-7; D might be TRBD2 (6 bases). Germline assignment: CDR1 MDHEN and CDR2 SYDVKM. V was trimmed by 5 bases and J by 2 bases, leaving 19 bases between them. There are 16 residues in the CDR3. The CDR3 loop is CASSPRPGLTTYEQYF. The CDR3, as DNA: TGTGCCAGCAGTCCAAGACCGGGACTCACAACCTACGAGCAGTACTTC.